The T cell receptor beta chain under discussion was sequenced for a study of radiation and T cells in renal cell carcinoma. Indicated time point: blood 2 weeks post-SBRT. The sample's treatment: 15 Gy SBRT to primary tumor, nephrectomy 4 weeks later. Using immunoSEQ multiplex PCR, the repertoire was profiled, and TCRdb retains in-frame clones only, with some absent. The sample has tens of thousands of clones, 75% to 90% seen once; the top ten hold around 29%. This CDR3 contains 13 residues. From germline, CDR1 is LNHDA and CDR2 SQIVND (reference sequence). Trimming cost V 7 bases and J 5 bases, with 14 bases left between them.

The chain couples TRBV19 to TRBJ2-5; maybe TRBD1 (5 bases). The input for sequencing was blood, taken from a patient whose treatment included radiotherapy and nephrectomy. The receptor was isolated from a woman in her sixties or seventies with renal cell carcinoma. CDR3 in DNA: TGTGCCAGTACCACGACAGCACAGGAGACCCAGTACTTC. Translating gives CASTTTAQETQYF.